This entry lists 25 T cell receptor beta chains sequenced from one sample in a study of T cell responses to AZD1222 COVID-19 vaccine. The table came from immunoSEQ multiplex PCR; TCRdb's copy has only in-frame clones and leaves some out. This sample contains about 140,000 clones. What was sequenced was peripheral blood. The source of these receptors is an adult in good health.

This chain connects TRBV4-1 to TRBJ2-7; D is perhaps TRBD1 (5 bases). The germline V gene has CDR1 MGHRA and CDR2 YSYEKL. The CDR3 is made up of 15 amino acids. The V and J ends lost 4 bases and 3 bases respectively, with 16 bases between them. The CDR3 nucleotides read TGCGCCAGCAGCCCAAGTGAAGGGGAAATCTACGAGCAGTACTTC. Amino acids: CASSPSEGEIYEQYF.

The chain recombines TRBV9 with TRBJ1-6, with a weak D call TRBD1 (6 bases). The CDR3 length is 14 residues. The V gene lost 4 bases and the J gene lost 7 bases, with 12 bases spanning the gap. Looked up from germline, CDR1 is SGDLS and CDR2 is YYNGEE. The DNA for the CDR3 is TGTGCCAGCAGCCTGGCAGGGGAAAATTCACCCCTCCACTTT. As protein: CASSLAGENSPLHF. Looking up the rest from reference TRBV9 and TRBJ1-6 gives the full variable domain: DSGVTQTPKHLITATGQRVTLRCSPRSGDLSVYWYQQSLDQGLQFLIQYYNGEERAKGNILERFSAQQFPDLHSELNLSSLELGDSALYFCASSLAGENSPLHFGNGTRLTVT.

The chain couples TRBV7-2 to TRBJ2-3, with TRBD2 matching over 14 bases. Germline V lookup: CDR1 SGHTA, CDR2 FQGNSA. After removal of 3 bases from V and 0 bases from J, the junction contained 2 bases not matched to a gene. The CDR3 is 17 residues long. In nucleotides, the CDR3 is TGTGCCAGCAGCTTCGGGACTAGCGGGAGAAGCACAGATACGCAGTATTTT. Translated, it gives CASSFGTSGRSTDTQYF.

V is TRBV9 and J is TRBJ2-7, with 7 bases identical to TRBD2. CDR1 is SGDLS, CDR2 YYNGEE, per germline. Trimming at V came to 0 bases and at J to 7 bases, leaving 13 bases not matched to a gene. This CDR3 has 16 residues. The CDR3 region is CASSVDPSGSRSEQYF. For the CDR3, the DNA is TGTGCCAGCAGCGTAGACCCTAGCGGATCGAGGAGTGAGCAGTACTTC.

V gene TRBV6-5 combines with J gene TRBJ1-1; D gene unclear. Germline assignment: CDR1 MNHEY and CDR2 SVGAGI. The CDR3 consists of 15 residues. The germline V and J ends were trimmed by 0 bases and 0 bases, with 8 bases remaining between them. This CDR3 reads CASSYSERLNTEAFF. CDR3 bases: TGTGCCAGCAGTTACTCAGAGAGGTTGAACACTGAAGCTTTCTTT.

This chain connects TRBV28 to TRBJ1-3, with no clear D. Trimming took off 2 bases at V and 0 bases at J, with 8 bases between the two ends. The CDR3 sequence is 15 residues long. Germline V gene sequence: CDR1 MDHEN, CDR2 SYDVKM. In nucleotides, the CDR3 is TGTGCCAGCAGTTTAGGACGCAACTCTGGAAACACCATATATTTT. Translated: CASSLGRNSGNTIYF.

V is TRBV7-6 and J is TRBJ1-2, with 9 bases aligning to TRBD1. J gave up 7 bases and V 2 bases, and 8 bases lay outside the gene matches. Germline CDR1 and CDR2: SGHVS and FNYEAQ. The length of the CDR3 is 15 residues. The CDR3 coding sequence is TGTGCCAGCAGCTTATCGGATCCGGGACAGGGTGGCTACACCTTC. Translated: CASSLSDPGQGGYTF.

The chain has TRBV7-9 and TRBJ1-5; a possible D gene is TRBD1 (6 bases). V lost 1 base and J 8 bases, leaving 9 bases between the germline ends. The CDR3 length is 13 residues. Looked up from germline, CDR1 is SEHNR and CDR2 is FQNEAQ (reference sequence). The CDR3 region is CASSLGTVEPQHF. The CDR3 DNA follows: TGTGCCAGCAGCTTAGGGACAGTGGAGCCCCAGCATTTT.

V gene TRBV6-5 combines with J gene TRBJ2-2; D is ambiguous. This CDR3 has 11 residues. CDR1 and CDR2 from the germline V gene are MNHEY and SVGAGI. The germline V and J ends were trimmed by 8 bases and 8 bases, with 9 bases remaining between them. This CDR3 is CASSSGGELFF. The CDR3 DNA follows: TGTGCCAGCTCTTCCGGGGGGGAGCTGTTTTTT.

The V call is TRBV6-1, the J call TRBJ1-2, with D possibly matching TRBD1 (6 bases). The CDR3 contains 14 residues. The V end was cut by 2 bases, the J end by 7 bases, with 14 bases between. Germline values: CDR1 MNHNS, CDR2 SASEGT. The CDR3 sequence: CASSERNRDFGYTF. CDR3 DNA sequence: TGTGCCAGCAGTGAAAGAAACAGGGATTTTGGCTACACCTTC.

Comment on this clone: Other DNA sequences in the sample encode the same CDR3. The chain combines TRBV5-1 with TRBJ2-2; 9 bases map to TRBD2. CDR1 and CDR2 (germline): SGHRS, YFSETQ. Unmatched junction bases numbered 13, after V lost 1 base and J lost 6 bases. The CDR3 is 18 residues long. CDR3 sequence reads: CASSLNVRGSGGSGELFF. The CDR3 DNA reads as TGCGCCAGCAGCTTGAACGTTAGGGGTAGCGGGGGCTCCGGGGAGCTGTTTTTT. Variable domain in full (rest from reference TRBV5-1 and TRBJ2-2): KAGVTQTPRYLIKTRGQQVTLSCSPISGHRSVSWYQQTPGQGLQFLFEYFSETQRNKGNFPGRFSGRQFSNSRSEMNVSTLELGDSALYLCASSLNVRGSGGSGELFFGEGSRLTVL.

The rearrangement joins TRBV5-1 to TRBJ2-5; TRBD2 agrees at 8 bases. Germline V lookup: CDR1 SGHRS, CDR2 YFSETQ. V gave up 3 bases and J gave up 5 bases; unmatched junction bases: 6. CDR3 length: 14 residues. This CDR3 is CASSWGLEGETQYF. The CDR3 DNA reads TGCGCCAGCAGCTGGGGACTAGAGGGGGAGACCCAGTACTTC.

The chain is built from TRBV29-1 and TRBJ2-3; TRBD2 aligns across 8 bases. The CDR3 is 14 amino acids. Germline V gives CDR1 SQVTM, CDR2 ANQGSEA. V trimming: 6 bases; J trimming: 0 bases; junction bases outside the gene matches: 5. For the CDR3, the DNA is TGCAGCGTGACGGGGGGGCTCAGCACAGATACGCAGTATTTT. Protein product: CSVTGGLSTDTQYF.

The chain recombines TRBV2 with TRBJ2-3; tentative D call: TRBD2 (6 bases). Germline-derived CDR1 and CDR2 are SNHLY and FYNNEI. The CDR3 covers 14 residues. V dropped 5 bases and J dropped 3 bases, with 12 bases sitting between them. The CDR3 is CASSFRGATDTQYF. DNA of the CDR3: TGTGCCAGCAGTTTCCGCGGGGCGACAGATACGCAGTATTTT.

With respect to this clone: At one of its ends the junction is not consistent with the germline gene, which may arise from a read error. This CDR3 is also generated by other DNA sequences in the sample. This rearrangement joins TRBV4-2 to TRBJ2-7; D unclear. The CDR3 has 14 amino acids. Germline CDR1 is LGHNA and CDR2 is YNFKEQ. The CDR3 DNA reads as TGTGCCAGCAGCCGGATTTCAACCTCCTACGAGCAATACTTC. Translated: CASSRISTSYEQYF.

This chain uses TRBV3-1 (or the pseudogene TRBV3-2) with TRBJ2-1; TRBD2 aligns across 8 bases. V was pared by 0 bases and J by 0 bases, with 19 bases of the junction left unmatched. CDR1 LGHDT and CDR2 YNNKEL come from the germline V gene (reference sequence). The CDR3 contains 22 residues. The CDR3 here is CASSQEMRPGGGIGASYNEQFF. The CDR3 bases are TGTGCCAGCAGCCAAGAGATGCGCCCAGGCGGGGGGATTGGGGCCTCCTACAATGAGCAGTTCTTC.

The V call is TRBV2, the J call TRBJ2-7, with D unresolved. Looked up from germline, CDR1 is SNHLY and CDR2 is FYNNEI. V was clipped by 6 bases and J by 6 bases, with 9 bases between them. The CDR3 spans 11 residues. This chain's CDR3 is CASSLRAEQYF. The CDR3, as DNA: TGTGCCAGCAGCTTAAGGGCCGAGCAGTACTTC.

The rearrangement joins TRBV6-1 to TRBJ1-1, with no clear D. With 3 bases removed from V and 11 bases from J, the gap between germline ends came to 13 bases. Germline V gene lookup returns CDR1 MNHNS and CDR2 SASEGT. The CDR3 is 12 residues long. CDR3 DNA: TGTGCCAGCAGTGAGGGTCGCAGGTGGGCTTTCTTT. Translation: CASSEGRRWAFF.

The chain carries TRBV7-6 and TRBJ2-2; D is undetermined. The CDR3 runs to 12 residues. The germline V and J ends were trimmed by 0 bases and 6 bases, with 2 bases remaining between them. Germline assignment: CDR1 SGHVS and CDR2 FNYEAQ. Here the CDR3 reads CASSLAPGELFF. CDR3 bases: TGTGCCAGCAGCTTAGCGCCCGGGGAGCTGTTTTTT.

The chain couples TRBV30 to TRBJ2-2; no firm D call. This CDR3 contains 14 residues. Germline-derived CDR1 and CDR2 are GTSNPN and SVGIG (reference sequence). V was trimmed by 0 bases and J by 4 bases, leaving 9 bases between them. The CDR3 sequence: CAWSVGRTTGELFF. The CDR3 coding sequence is TGTGCCTGGAGTGTAGGCAGGACCACCGGGGAGCTGTTTTTT.

The rearrangement links TRBV18 to TRBJ1-5; possibly TRBD1 for D (5 bases). Between the trimmed V and J ends, which lost 4 bases and 5 bases, there was a span of 9 bases. The V gene's germline CDR1 is KGHSH and CDR2 LQKENI. The CDR3 runs to 13 residues. The chain's CDR3 is CASSLQGYQPQHF. For the CDR3, the DNA is TGTGCCAGCTCACTCCAGGGTTATCAGCCCCAGCATTTT.

V usage is TRBV7-3 and J usage is TRBJ2-2; a weak D match, TRBD1 (5 bases). V was trimmed by 2 bases and J by 4 bases, leaving 14 bases between them. Germline loops: CDR1 SGHTA, CDR2 FQGTGA. The CDR3 is made up of 16 amino acids. CDR3: CASSLLPRALTGELFF. CDR3 coding DNA: TGTGCCAGCAGCTTACTGCCCAGGGCCCTCACCGGGGAGCTGTTTTTT.

The chain carries TRBV29-1 and TRBJ1-1, with D possibly being TRBD1 (5 bases). CDR1 and CDR2 from the germline V gene are SQVTM and ANQGSEA. Trimming shortened V by 3 bases and J by 4 bases, and 9 bases separated the two germline ends. There are 12 residues in the CDR3. The CDR3 loop reads CSVERGVTEAFF. DNA for the CDR3: TGCAGCGTTGAGAGGGGCGTCACTGAAGCTTTCTTT.

The rearrangement joins TRBV5-4 to TRBJ2-5; 7 bases fit TRBD2. This CDR3 is built from 15 residues. Trimming removed 0 bases from V and 4 bases from J; junction bases left unmatched: 6. Germline CDR1 reads SGHNT; CDR2 reads YYREEE (reference sequence). CDR3 protein: CASSLGQRGPETQYF. Written as DNA, the CDR3 is TGTGCCAGCAGCTTGGGACAGCGGGGCCCAGAGACCCAGTACTTC. Full variable domain (missing parts from reference TRBV5-4 and TRBJ2-5): ETGVTQSPTHLIKTRGQQVTLRCSSQSGHNTVSWYQQALGQGPQFIFQYYREEENGRGNFPPRFSGLQFPNYSSELNVNALELDDSALYLCASSLGQRGPETQYFGPGTRLLVL.

The chain combines TRBV5-4 with TRBJ2-1, with 12 bases matching TRBD1. The CDR3 is 15 amino acids. The junction had 5 bases not matched to a gene; V was cut back by 2 bases and J by 8 bases. Germline lookup yields CDR1 SGHNT and CDR2 YYREEE (reference sequence). The CDR3 here is CASSFRDRGLYEQFF. The CDR3 coding sequence is TGTGCCAGCAGCTTCCGGGACAGGGGGCTATATGAGCAGTTCTTC.